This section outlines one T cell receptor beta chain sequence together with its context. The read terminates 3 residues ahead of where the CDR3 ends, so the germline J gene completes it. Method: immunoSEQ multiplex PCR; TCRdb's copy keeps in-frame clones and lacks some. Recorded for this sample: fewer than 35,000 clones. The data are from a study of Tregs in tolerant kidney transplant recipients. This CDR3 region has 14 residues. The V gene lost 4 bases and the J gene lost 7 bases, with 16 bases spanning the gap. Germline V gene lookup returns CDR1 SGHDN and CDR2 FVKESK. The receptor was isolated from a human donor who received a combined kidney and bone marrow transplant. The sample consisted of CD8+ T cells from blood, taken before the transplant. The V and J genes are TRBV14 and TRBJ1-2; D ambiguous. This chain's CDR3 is CASSPVADPGGYTF. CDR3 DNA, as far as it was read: TGTGCCAGCAGCCCCGTCGCCGATCCGGGTGGC.